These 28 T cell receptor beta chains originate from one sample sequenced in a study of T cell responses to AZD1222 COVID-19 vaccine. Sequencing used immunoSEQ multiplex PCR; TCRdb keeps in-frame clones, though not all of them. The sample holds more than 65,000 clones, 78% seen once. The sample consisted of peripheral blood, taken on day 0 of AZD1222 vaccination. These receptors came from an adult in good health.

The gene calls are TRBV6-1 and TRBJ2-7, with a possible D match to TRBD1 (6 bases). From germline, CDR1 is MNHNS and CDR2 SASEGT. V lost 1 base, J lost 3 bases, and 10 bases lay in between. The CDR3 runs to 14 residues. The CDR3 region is CASSEVRGYYEQYF. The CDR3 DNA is TGTGCCAGCAGTGAAGTCAGGGGATACTACGAGCAGTACTTC.

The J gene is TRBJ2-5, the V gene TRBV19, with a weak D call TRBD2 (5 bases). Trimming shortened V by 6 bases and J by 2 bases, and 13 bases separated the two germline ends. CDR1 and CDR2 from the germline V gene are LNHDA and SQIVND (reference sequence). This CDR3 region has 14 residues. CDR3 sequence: CASSKRTDQETQYF. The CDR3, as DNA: TGTGCCAGTAGCAAGCGGACGGATCAAGAGACCCAGTACTTC.

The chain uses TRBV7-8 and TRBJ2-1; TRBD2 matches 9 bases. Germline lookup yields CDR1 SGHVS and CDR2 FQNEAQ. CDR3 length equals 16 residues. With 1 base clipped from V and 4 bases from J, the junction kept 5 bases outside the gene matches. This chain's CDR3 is CASSLGAGGGYNEQFF. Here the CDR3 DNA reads TGTGCCAGCAGCTTAGGGGCGGGAGGGGGTTACAATGAGCAGTTCTTC.

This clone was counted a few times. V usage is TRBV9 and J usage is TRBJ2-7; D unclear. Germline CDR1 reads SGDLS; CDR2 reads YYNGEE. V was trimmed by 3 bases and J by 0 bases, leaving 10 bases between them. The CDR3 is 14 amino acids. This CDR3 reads CASSATRTSYEQYF. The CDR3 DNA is TGTGCCAGCAGCGCGACACGTACCTCCTACGAGCAGTACTTC.

In DNA form, the CDR3 reads TGTGCAACAGGGGGCGGGACAGATACGCAGTATTTT. Translating it yields CATGGGTDTQYF. The chain recombines TRBV25-1 with TRBJ2-3; 9 nucleotides agree with TRBD1. The CDR3 runs to 12 residues. CDR1 and CDR2 (germline): MGHDK, SYGVNS.

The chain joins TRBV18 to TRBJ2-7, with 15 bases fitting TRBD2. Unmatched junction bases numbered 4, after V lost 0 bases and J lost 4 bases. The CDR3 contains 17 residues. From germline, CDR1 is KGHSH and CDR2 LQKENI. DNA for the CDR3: TGTGCCAGCTCACCACCCCGGACTAGCGGGAGGGGATACGAGCAGTACTTC. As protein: CASSPPRTSGRGYEQYF.

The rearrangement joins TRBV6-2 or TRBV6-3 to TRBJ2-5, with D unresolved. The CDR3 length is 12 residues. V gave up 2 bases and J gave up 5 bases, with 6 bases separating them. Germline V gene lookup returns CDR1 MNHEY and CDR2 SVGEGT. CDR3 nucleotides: TGTGCCAGCAGTTACACAGCGGAGACCCAGTACTTC. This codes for CASSYTAETQYF.

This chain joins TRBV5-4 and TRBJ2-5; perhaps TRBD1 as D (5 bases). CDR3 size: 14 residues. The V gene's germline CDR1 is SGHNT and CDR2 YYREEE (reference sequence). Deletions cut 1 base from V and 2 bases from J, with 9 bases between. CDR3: CASSLLGPQETQYF. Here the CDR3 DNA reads TGTGCCAGCAGCTTGCTGGGGCCGCAAGAGACCCAGTACTTC. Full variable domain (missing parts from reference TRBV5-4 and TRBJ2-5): ETGVTQSPTHLIKTRGQQVTLRCSSQSGHNTVSWYQQALGQGPQFIFQYYREEENGRGNFPPRFSGLQFPNYSSELNVNALELDDSALYLCASSLLGPQETQYFGPGTRLLVL.

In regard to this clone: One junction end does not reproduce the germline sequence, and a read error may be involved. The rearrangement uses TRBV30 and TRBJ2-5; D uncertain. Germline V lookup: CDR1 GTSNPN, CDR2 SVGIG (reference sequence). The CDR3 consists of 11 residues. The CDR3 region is CAWSGQGTQYF. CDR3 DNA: TGTGCCTGGAGTGGCCAAGGGACCCAGTACTTC. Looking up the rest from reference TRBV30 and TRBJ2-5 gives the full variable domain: SQTIHQWPATLVQPVGSPLSLECTVEGTSNPNLYWYRQAAGRGLQLLFYSVGIGQISSEVPQNLSASRPQDRQFILSSKKLLLSDSGFYLCAWSGQGTQYFGPGTRLLVL.

The CDR3 DNA reads TGTGCCAGCAGCCAAGAAGAGACCCAGTACTTC. It encodes CASSQEETQYF. The gene calls are TRBV3-1 (or the pseudogene TRBV3-2) and TRBJ2-5; D is unclear. This CDR3 spans 11 amino acids. Germline V gene lookup returns CDR1 LGHDT and CDR2 YNNKEL (reference sequence). Trimming stripped 0 bases from V and 4 bases from J, with 0 bases between.

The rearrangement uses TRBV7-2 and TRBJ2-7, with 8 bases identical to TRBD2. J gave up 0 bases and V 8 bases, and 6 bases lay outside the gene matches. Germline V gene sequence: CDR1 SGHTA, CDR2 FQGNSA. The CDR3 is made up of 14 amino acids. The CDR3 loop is CASRGGRLSYEQYF. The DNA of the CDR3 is TGTGCCAGCCGGGGCGGGAGGCTCTCCTACGAGCAGTACTTC.

CDR3 in amino acids: CASSERGAGYTF. As DNA, the CDR3 is TGTGCCAGCAGTGAGCGGGGGGCTGGCTACACCTTC. V usage is TRBV6-1 and J usage is TRBJ1-2, with a possible D match to TRBD1 (6 bases). Per the germline V gene, CDR1 is MNHNS and CDR2 is SASEGT. There are 12 residues in the CDR3. Trimming removed 3 bases at V and 7 bases at J, with 9 bases between.

The CDR3 loop reads CASSLASSGVRDTQYF. In DNA, the CDR3 is TGTGCCAGCAGCTTGGCCAGTTCCGGGGTAAGGGATACGCAGTATTTT. The rearrangement links TRBV5-4 to TRBJ2-3; TRBD2 is a possible D gene (5 bases). The germline gives CDR1 SGHNT, CDR2 YYREEE (reference sequence). CDR3 length equals 16 residues. V lost 0 bases to trimming and J lost 6 bases, with 17 bases between them.

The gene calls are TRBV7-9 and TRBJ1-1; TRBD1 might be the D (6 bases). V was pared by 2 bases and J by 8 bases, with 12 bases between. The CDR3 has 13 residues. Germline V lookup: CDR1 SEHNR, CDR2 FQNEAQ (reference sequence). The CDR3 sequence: CASSLFNGGEAFF. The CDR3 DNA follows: TGTGCCAGCAGCTTATTCAACGGGGGCGAAGCTTTCTTT.

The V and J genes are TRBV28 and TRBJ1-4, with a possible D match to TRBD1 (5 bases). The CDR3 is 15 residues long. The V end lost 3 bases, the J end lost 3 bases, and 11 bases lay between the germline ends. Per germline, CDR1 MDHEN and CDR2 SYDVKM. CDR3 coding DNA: TGTGCCAGCAGTTTGAGGGGTACAGCTAATGAAAAACTGTTTTTT. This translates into CASSLRGTANEKLFF.

The DNA for the CDR3 is TGCAGCGTGGGCAGAGGGACCTCTGGGGCCAACGTCCTGACTTTC. This sequence encodes CSVGRGTSGANVLTF. The rearrangement joins TRBV29-1 to TRBJ2-6; D is possibly TRBD1 or TRBD2 (5 bases each). The germline V gene encodes CDR1 SQVTM and CDR2 ANQGSEA. With 6 bases removed from V and 0 bases from J, the gap between germline ends came to 12 bases. This CDR3 is 15 amino acids long. Supplemented by reference TRBV29-1 and TRBJ2-6, the full variable domain reads SAVISQKPSRDICQRGTSLTIQCQVDSQVTMMFWYRQQPGQSLTLIATANQGSEATYESGFVIDKFPISRPNLTFSTLTVSNMSPEDSSIYLCSVGRGTSGANVLTFGAGSRLTVL.

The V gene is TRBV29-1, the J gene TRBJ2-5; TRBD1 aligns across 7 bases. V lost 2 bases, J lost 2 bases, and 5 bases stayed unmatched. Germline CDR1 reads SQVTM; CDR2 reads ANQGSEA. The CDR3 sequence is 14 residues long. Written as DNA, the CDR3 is TGCAGCGTTGAACACAGGGGATGGCAAGAGACCCAGTACTTC. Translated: CSVEHRGWQETQYF.

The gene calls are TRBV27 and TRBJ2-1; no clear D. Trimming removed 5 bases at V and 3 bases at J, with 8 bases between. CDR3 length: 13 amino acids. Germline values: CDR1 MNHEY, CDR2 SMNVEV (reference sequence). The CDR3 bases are TGTGCCAGCAGTCTAAGGGACTACAATGAGCAGTTCTTC. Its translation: CASSLRDYNEQFF.

In DNA, the CDR3 is TGTGCCAGCAGTAACCTAGGTCCCGAGGCCTATGGCTACACCTTC. Protein sequence: CASSNLGPEAYGYTF. The chain recombines TRBV6-6 with TRBJ1-2, with D unclear. The CDR3 spans 15 residues. The germline V gene has CDR1 MNHNY and CDR2 SVGAGI (reference sequence). V lost 5 bases to trimming and J lost 4 bases, with 17 bases between them.

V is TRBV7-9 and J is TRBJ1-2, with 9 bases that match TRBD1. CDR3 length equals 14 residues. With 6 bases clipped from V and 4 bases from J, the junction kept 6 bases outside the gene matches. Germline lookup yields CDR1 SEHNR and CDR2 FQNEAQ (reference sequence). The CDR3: CASRKQGASYGYTF. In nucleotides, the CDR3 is TGTGCCAGCAGGAAACAGGGGGCGAGCTATGGCTACACCTTC.

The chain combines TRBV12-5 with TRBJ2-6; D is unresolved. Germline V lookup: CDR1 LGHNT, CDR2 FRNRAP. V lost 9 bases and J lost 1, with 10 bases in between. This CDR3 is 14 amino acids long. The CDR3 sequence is CASRRESGANVLTF. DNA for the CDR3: TGTGCTAGCCGTAGGGAATCTGGGGCCAACGTCCTGACTTTC.

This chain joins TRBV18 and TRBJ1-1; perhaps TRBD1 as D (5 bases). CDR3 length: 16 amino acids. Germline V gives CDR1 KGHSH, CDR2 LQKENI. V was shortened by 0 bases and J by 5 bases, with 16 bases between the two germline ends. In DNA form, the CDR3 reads TGTGCCAGCTCACCACCGAATGGGGGAGAAGGAACTGAAGCTTTCTTT. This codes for CASSPPNGGEGTEAFF. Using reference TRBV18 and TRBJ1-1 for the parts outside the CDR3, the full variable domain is NAGVMQNPRHLVRRRGQEARLRCSPMKGHSHVYWYRQLPEEGLKFMVYLQKENIIDESGMPKERFSAEFPKEGPSILRIQQVVRGDSAAYFCASSPPNGGEGTEAFFGQGTRLTVV.

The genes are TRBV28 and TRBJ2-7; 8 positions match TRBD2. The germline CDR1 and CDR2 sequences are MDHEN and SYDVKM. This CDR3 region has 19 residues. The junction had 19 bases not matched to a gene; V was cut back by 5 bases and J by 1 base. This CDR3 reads CASSPRGTGLVGFSYEQYF. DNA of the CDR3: TGTGCCAGCAGTCCCCGGGGGACGGGACTAGTCGGATTTTCCTACGAGCAGTACTTC.

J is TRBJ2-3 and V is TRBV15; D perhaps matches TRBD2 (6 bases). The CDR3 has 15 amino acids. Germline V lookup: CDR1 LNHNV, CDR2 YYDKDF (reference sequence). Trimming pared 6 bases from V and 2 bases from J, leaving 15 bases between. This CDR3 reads CATRLEAGPTDTQYF. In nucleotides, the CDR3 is TGTGCCACCAGACTTGAGGCGGGGCCCACAGATACGCAGTATTTT.

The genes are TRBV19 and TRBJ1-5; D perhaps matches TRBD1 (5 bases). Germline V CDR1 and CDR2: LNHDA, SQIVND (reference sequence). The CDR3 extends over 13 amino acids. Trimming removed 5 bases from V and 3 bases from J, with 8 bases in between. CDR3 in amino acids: CASSGTFNQPQHF. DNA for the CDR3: TGTGCCAGTAGTGGGACCTTCAATCAGCCCCAGCATTTT.

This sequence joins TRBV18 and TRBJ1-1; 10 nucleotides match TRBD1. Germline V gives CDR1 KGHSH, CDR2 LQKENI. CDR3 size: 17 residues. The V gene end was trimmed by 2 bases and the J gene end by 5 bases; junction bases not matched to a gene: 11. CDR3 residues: CASSPSGTGDFRTEAFF. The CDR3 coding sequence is TGTGCCAGCTCACCATCCGGGACAGGGGATTTTCGAACTGAAGCTTTCTTT.

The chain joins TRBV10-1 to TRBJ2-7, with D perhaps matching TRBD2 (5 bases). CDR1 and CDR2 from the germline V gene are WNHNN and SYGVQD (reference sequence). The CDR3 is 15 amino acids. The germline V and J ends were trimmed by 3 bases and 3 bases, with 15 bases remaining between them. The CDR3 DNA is TGCGCCAGCAGTGACGGCTCAGCCGGGGACTACGAGCAGTACTTC. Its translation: CASSDGSAGDYEQYF.

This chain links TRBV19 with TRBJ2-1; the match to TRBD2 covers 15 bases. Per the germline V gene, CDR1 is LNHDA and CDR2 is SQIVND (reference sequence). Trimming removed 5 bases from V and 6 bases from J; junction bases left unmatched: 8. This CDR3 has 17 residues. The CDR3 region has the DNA TGTGCCAGTAGTTTCTGGACTAGCGGGAGGGCCGTCAATGAGCAGTTCTTC. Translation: CASSFWTSGRAVNEQFF.